This entry lists 20 T cell receptor beta chains sequenced from one sample in a study of blood T cell repertoires in COVID-19. The method was immunoSEQ multiplex PCR; TCRdb's version includes in-frame clones alone and lacks a portion of them. The sample shows around 450,000 clones, around nine tenths of them seen only once. Sequenced input: peripheral blood. The receptors originated from a woman aged 25 to 39 with acute or convalescent COVID-19.

The rearrangement links TRBV7-3 to TRBJ2-1, with 7 bases identical to TRBD1. The CDR3 sequence is 13 residues long. Germline values: CDR1 SGHTA, CDR2 FQGTGA. The V segment lost 8 bases and the J segment 10 bases; nucleotides outside the gene matches: 11. The CDR3 bases are TGTGCCAGCGGGACGACAGGGTACGGCGAGCAGTTCTTC. Translated, it gives CASGTTGYGEQFF. Complete variable domain (other parts from reference TRBV7-3 and TRBJ2-1): GAGVSQTPSNKVTEKGKYVELRCDPISGHTALYWYRQSLGQGPEFLIYFQGTGAADDSGLPNDRFFAVRPEGSVSTLKIQRTERGDSAVYLCASGTTGYGEQFFGPGTRLTVL.

This chain connects TRBV11-2 to TRBJ2-3, with 8 positions matching TRBD2. Germline V gene sequence: CDR1 SGHAT, CDR2 FQNNGV. This CDR3 comprises 14 residues. V gave up 2 bases and J gave up 5 bases; unmatched junction bases: 3. The DNA for the CDR3 is TGTGCCAGCAGCTTAAGTCGGGGGGGAGATACGCAGTATTTT. Its protein product is CASSLSRGGDTQYF.

This sequence joins TRBV7-3 and TRBJ1-1; 9 bases align to TRBD1. The CDR3 totals 15 residues. Germline CDR1 is SGHTA and CDR2 is FQGTGA. After removal of 4 bases from V and 5 bases from J, the junction contained 8 bases not matched to a gene. CDR3 loop: CASSSGGTGFTEAFF. As DNA, the CDR3 is TGTGCCAGCAGCTCCGGTGGGACAGGGTTTACTGAAGCTTTCTTT.

The CDR3 spells CASSQEGGGIRGNTIYF. In nucleotides, the CDR3 is TGCGCCAGCAGCCAAGAGGGGGGAGGAATCCGCGGAAACACCATATATTTT. The V gene is TRBV4-1, the J gene TRBJ1-3; D possibly corresponds to TRBD1 (5 bases). This CDR3 spans 17 amino acids. V lost 0 bases and J lost 4, with 16 bases in between. CDR1 MGHRA and CDR2 YSYEKL come from the germline V gene.

The V and J genes are TRBV4-1 and TRBJ2-5; D not certain. CDR3 length: 13 amino acids. Trimming took 1 base from V and 4 from J, leaving 7 bases between them. The V gene's germline CDR1 is MGHRA and CDR2 YSYEKL. CDR3 nucleotides: TGCGCCAGCAGCCAAGTGAGTGGAGAGACCCAGTACTTC. It encodes CASSQVSGETQYF.

V is TRBV7-9 and J is TRBJ2-1; no firm D call. V was cut by 5 bases and J by 1 base, with 9 bases left in between. Germline V lookup: CDR1 SEHNR, CDR2 FQNEAQ (reference sequence). The CDR3 has 14 amino acids. The CDR3 spells CASSPPGSYNEQFF. Here the CDR3 DNA reads TGTGCCAGCAGCCCCCCCGGGTCCTACAATGAGCAGTTCTTC.

The chain is built from TRBV5-1 and TRBJ1-5; D unclear. The CDR3 is 13 amino acids. Germline CDR1 is SGHRS and CDR2 is YFSETQ. V gave up 2 bases and J gave up 0 bases, with 3 bases separating them. CDR3 region: CASSLYSNQPQHF. The DNA for the CDR3 is TGCGCCAGCAGCTTATATAGCAATCAGCCCCAGCATTTT.

The chain carries TRBV5-1 and TRBJ2-5; D perhaps matches TRBD1 (5 bases). Germline-derived CDR1 and CDR2 are SGHRS and YFSETQ. The CDR3 loop spans 14 amino acids. Trimming shortened V by 2 bases and J by 5 bases, and 13 bases separated the two germline ends. CDR3: CASSFQGFGETQYF. CDR3 DNA sequence: TGCGCCAGCAGCTTCCAGGGTTTTGGCGAGACCCAGTACTTC.

The rearrangement links TRBV28 to TRBJ1-6; D might be TRBD1 (6 bases). Between the trimmed V and J ends, which lost 6 bases and 0 bases, there was a span of 12 bases. Germline assignment: CDR1 MDHEN and CDR2 SYDVKM. The CDR3 is made up of 16 amino acids. The CDR3 DNA reads as TGTGCCAGCAGCCTGGACAGAAGCTCCTATAATTCACCCCTCCACTTT. Protein product: CASSLDRSSYNSPLHF.

This sequence joins TRBV27 and TRBJ2-5, with 10 bases matching TRBD2. Germline V gene lookup returns CDR1 MNHEY and CDR2 SMNVEV (reference sequence). V lost 9 bases, J lost 5 bases, and 9 bases stayed unmatched. This CDR3 has 14 residues. The CDR3 DNA sequence: TGTGCCAGTAGTGGTAGCGGGGGGTCGGAGACCCAGTACTTC. It yields the protein CASSGSGGSETQYF.

V gene TRBV2 combines with J gene TRBJ2-5; tentative D call: TRBD1 (5 bases). Germline values: CDR1 SNHLY, CDR2 FYNNEI. V shed 7 bases and J shed 5 bases, with 17 bases lying between them. The CDR3 totals 14 residues. Here the CDR3 DNA reads TGTGCCAGCAATGGGGCAGGGTGGATGGAGACCCAGTACTTC. Protein sequence: CASNGAGWMETQYF.

The chain joins TRBV28 to TRBJ2-3; TRBD1 agrees at 10 bases. Trimming cost V 6 bases and J 5 bases; bases outside gene matches: 5. The CDR3 is made up of 14 amino acids. Germline-derived CDR1 and CDR2 are MDHEN and SYDVKM. This CDR3 is CASRPGQGIDTQYF. CDR3 DNA sequence: TGTGCCAGCAGACCGGGACAGGGGATAGATACGCAGTATTTT.

The genes are TRBV4-2 and TRBJ2-2; possible D gene TRBD2, 6 bases. Germline V CDR1 and CDR2: LGHNA, YNFKEQ. This CDR3 has 15 residues. V lost 1 base and J 6 bases, leaving 12 bases between the germline ends. The CDR3 loop reads CASSQAGGGSGELFF. The CDR3, as DNA: TGTGCCAGCAGCCAAGCCGGTGGGGGGTCCGGGGAGCTGTTTTTT.

V gene TRBV7-9 combines with J gene TRBJ2-3; D may be TRBD1 (6 bases). This CDR3 contains 15 residues. Trimming took off 1 base at V and 1 base at J, with 9 bases between the two ends. Germline values: CDR1 SEHNR, CDR2 FQNEAQ (reference sequence). CDR3 protein: CASSLVGGGTDTQYF. The CDR3 region has the DNA TGTGCCAGCAGCTTAGTAGGGGGTGGCACAGATACGCAGTATTTT.

The chain carries TRBV7-9 and TRBJ2-5; TRBD2 is a possible D gene (6 bases). Between the trimmed V and J ends, which lost 4 bases and 2 bases, there was a span of 14 bases. CDR1 and CDR2 from the germline V gene are SEHNR and FQNEAQ (reference sequence). The CDR3 runs 15 residues. The CDR3 region is CASSYIPGLQETQYF. DNA of the CDR3: TGTGCCAGCAGCTACATCCCGGGACTGCAAGAGACCCAGTACTTC.

The chain employs TRBV9 and TRBJ2-7; the match to TRBD1 covers 9 bases. The V gene's germline CDR1 is SGDLS and CDR2 YYNGEE. The CDR3 is 14 residues long. Trimming cost V 5 bases and J 3 bases; bases outside gene matches: 6. CDR3 in amino acids: CASSLGTGNYEQYF. DNA of the CDR3: TGTGCCAGCAGTCTCGGGACAGGGAACTACGAGCAGTACTTC.

The J gene is TRBJ1-2, the V gene TRBV4-1; D uncertain. The germline V and J ends were trimmed by 5 bases and 6 bases, with 13 bases remaining between them. Germline-derived CDR1 and CDR2 are MGHRA and YSYEKL. The CDR3 is 13 amino acids. CDR3 sequence (DNA): TGCGCCAGCAGCGGGCAGAACCGGAATGGCTACACCTTC. Encoded protein: CASSGQNRNGYTF.

The chain links TRBV28 to TRBJ2-1, with 9 positions matching TRBD1. There are 14 residues in the CDR3. The trim removed 6 bases at V and 9 bases at J, leaving 9 bases unmatched. Germline lookup yields CDR1 MDHEN and CDR2 SYDVKM. For the CDR3, the DNA is TGTGCCAGCAGCCCGACAGGGGGGTCAGGTGAGCAGTTCTTC. Its protein is CASSPTGGSGEQFF. The full variable domain, with the rest looked up from reference TRBV28 and TRBJ2-1, is DVKVTQSSRYLVKRTGEKVFLECVQDMDHENMFWYRQDPGLGLRLIYFSYDVKMKEKGDIPEGYSVSREKKERFSLILESASTNQTSMYLCASSPTGGSGEQFFGPGTRLTVL.

This clone was observed once. The chain uses TRBV2 and TRBJ2-7; the match to TRBD1 covers 9 bases. The junction had 9 bases not matched to a gene; V was cut back by 6 bases and J by 6 bases. The CDR3 consists of 14 residues. Germline lookup yields CDR1 SNHLY and CDR2 FYNNEI. CDR3 sequence: CASSPDRGPPEQYF. The CDR3 DNA follows: TGTGCCAGCAGCCCGGACAGGGGACCACCCGAGCAGTACTTC.

The chain uses TRBV5-4 and TRBJ2-7; weak D call: TRBD1 (6 bases). Trimming left V 4 bases short and J 6 bases short, with 11 bases between. The CDR3 is 12 amino acids. Germline CDR1 and CDR2: SGHNT and YYREEE (reference sequence). CDR3 amino acids: CASSHAGVEQYF. The CDR3, as DNA: TGTGCCAGCAGCCACGCAGGGGTCGAGCAGTACTTC.